This T cell receptor beta chain was sequenced during a study of patients and donors after allogeneic stem cell transplantation. TCRdb reprocessed the RT-PCR reads with MiXCR, giving one entry per CDR3 protein. The data show around 23,000 distinct CDR3 sequences, about 30% seen once. In this sample, this clonotype turned up a few times. This receptor was taken from a human donor who was either an allogeneic HSCT recipient or a stem cell or donor lymphocyte infusion donor (not recorded which). It is not recorded whose cells these are; they may come from a transplant donor. Sequencing used blood, either unsorted or a sorted T cell fraction (not recorded which).

CDR3 in DNA: TGCGCCAGCAGCCTTGGATTAGCGGGGGGGCCTGTCACAGATACGCAGTATTTT. It encodes CASSLGLAGGPVTDTQYF. The genes are TRBV4-3 and TRBJ2-3, with 11 bases matching TRBD2. This CDR3 region has 18 residues. J lost 2 bases, V lost 4 bases, and 11 bases had no gene match. The germline gives CDR1 LGHNA, CDR2 YSLEER.